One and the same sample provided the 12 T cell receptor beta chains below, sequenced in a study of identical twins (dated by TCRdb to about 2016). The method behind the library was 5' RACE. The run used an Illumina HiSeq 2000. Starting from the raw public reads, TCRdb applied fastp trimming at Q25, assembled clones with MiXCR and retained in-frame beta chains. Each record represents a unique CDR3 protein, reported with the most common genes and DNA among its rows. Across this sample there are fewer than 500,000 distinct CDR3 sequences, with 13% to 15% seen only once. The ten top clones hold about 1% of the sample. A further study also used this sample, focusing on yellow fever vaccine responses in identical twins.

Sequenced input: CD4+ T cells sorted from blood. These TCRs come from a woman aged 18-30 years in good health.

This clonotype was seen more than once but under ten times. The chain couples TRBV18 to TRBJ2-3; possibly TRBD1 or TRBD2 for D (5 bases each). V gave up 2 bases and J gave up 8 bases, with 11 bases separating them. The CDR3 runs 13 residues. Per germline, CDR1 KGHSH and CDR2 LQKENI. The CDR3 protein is CASSPGAAGTQYF. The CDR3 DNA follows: TGTGCCAGCTCACCAGGGGCGGCGGGTACGCAGTATTTT.

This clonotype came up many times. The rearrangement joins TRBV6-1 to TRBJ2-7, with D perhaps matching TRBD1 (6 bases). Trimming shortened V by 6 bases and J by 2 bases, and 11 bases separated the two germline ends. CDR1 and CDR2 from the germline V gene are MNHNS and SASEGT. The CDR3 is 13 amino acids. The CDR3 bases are TGTGCCAGCAGCTCTGACAGGCCCTACGAGCAGTACTTC. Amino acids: CASSSDRPYEQYF.

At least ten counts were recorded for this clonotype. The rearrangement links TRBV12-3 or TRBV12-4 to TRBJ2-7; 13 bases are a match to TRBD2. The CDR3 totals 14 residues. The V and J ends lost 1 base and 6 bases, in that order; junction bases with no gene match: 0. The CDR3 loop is CASSLGTSGSEQYF. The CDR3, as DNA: TGTGCCAGCAGTTTAGGGACTAGCGGGAGCGAGCAGTACTTC.

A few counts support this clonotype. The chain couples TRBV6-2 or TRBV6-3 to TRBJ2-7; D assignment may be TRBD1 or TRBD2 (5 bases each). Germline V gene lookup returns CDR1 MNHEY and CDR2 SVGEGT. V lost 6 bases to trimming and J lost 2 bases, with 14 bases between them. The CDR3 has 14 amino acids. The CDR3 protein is CASRGDQPTYEQYF. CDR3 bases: TGTGCCAGCAGGGGGGACCAACCCACCTACGAGCAGTACTTC.

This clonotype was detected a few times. CDR3 protein: CSARQGGAGNAYEQYF. CDR3 DNA: TGCAGTGCCAGACAGGGGGGAGCGGGTAACGCCTACGAGCAGTACTTC. V gene TRBV20-1 combines with J gene TRBJ2-7, with 9 bases lining up with TRBD1. V shed 6 bases, J shed 2 bases, and the junction held 14 bases outside the gene matches. This CDR3 region has 16 residues. Germline lookup yields CDR1 DFQATT and CDR2 SNEGSKA (reference sequence).

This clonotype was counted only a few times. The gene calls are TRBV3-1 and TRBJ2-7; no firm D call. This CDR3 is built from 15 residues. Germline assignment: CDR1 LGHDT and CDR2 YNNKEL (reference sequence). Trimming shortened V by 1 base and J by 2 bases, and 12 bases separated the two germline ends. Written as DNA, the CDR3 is TGTGCCAGCAGCCAAGCCCCCCTCGGTCCCTACGAGCAGTACTTC. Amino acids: CASSQAPLGPYEQYF.

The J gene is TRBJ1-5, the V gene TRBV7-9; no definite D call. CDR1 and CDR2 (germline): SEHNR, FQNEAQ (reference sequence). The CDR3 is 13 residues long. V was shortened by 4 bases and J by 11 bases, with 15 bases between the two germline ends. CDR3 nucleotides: TGTGCCAGCAGCTGGGATTCGGGATTAGCCCAGCATTTT. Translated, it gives CASSWDSGLAQHF.

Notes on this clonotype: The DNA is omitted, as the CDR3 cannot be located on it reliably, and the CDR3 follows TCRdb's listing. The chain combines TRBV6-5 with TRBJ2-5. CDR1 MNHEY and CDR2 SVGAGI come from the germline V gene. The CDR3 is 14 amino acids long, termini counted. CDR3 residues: CASILAANQETQYF.

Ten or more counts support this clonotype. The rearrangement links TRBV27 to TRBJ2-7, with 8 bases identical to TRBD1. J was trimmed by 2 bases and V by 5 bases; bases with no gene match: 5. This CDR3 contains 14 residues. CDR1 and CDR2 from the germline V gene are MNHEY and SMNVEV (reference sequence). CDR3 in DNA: TGTGCCAGCAGTCCGTGGACAGGGACCTACGAGCAGTACTTC. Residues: CASSPWTGTYEQYF.

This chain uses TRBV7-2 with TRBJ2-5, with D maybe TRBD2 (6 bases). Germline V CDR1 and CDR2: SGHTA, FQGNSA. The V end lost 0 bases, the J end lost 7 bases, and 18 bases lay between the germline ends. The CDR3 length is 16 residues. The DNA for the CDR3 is TGTGCCAGCAGCTTAGCGACTGCTAGCGTCTCGGGGACCCAGTACTTC. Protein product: CASSLATASVSGTQYF.

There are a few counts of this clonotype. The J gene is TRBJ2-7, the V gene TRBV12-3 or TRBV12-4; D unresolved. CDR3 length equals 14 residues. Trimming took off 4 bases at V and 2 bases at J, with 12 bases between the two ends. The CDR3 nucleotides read TGTGCCAGCAGTTGGTCAGATCCTACCTACGAGCAGTACTTC. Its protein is CASSWSDPTYEQYF.

CDR3 DNA: TGTGCCAGCAGGGGCGGACAGGGGTTCGGCTACACCTTC. Translated, it gives CASRGGQGFGYTF. The V call is TRBV27, the J call TRBJ1-2; 9 bases are shared with TRBD1. After removal of 6 bases from V and 8 bases from J, the junction contained 7 bases not matched to a gene. The CDR3 runs to 13 residues. The germline CDR1 and CDR2 sequences are MNHEY and SMNVEV (reference sequence).